These T cell receptor beta chains were read from a single sample in a study of CD8 T cells in Susac syndrome. TCRdb itself ran the immunoSEQ multiplex PCR reads through MiXCR, one entry per CDR3 protein. The sample has about 210,000 distinct CDR3 sequences, roughly 96% seen once; the top ten hold roughly 0.1%. Material for sequencing was CD4+ T cells from PBMCs. The receptors come from a human donor with multiple sclerosis. The CDR3 runs from the conserved cysteine through the conserved F or W. A D gene is named only where the DNA matches it firmly. Some rows mark clone size as missing; the rest say once, few, many or name a class of expanded clone.

NA NA TRBJ1-5 TRBV15 CATSREAGNQPQHF TGTGCCACCAGCAGGGAAGCTGGGAATCAGCCCCAGCATTTT
once NA TRBJ1-5 TRBV4-1 CASSQDLRTWNQPQHF TGCGCCAGCAGCCAAGATCTAAGGACATGGAATCAGCCCCAGCATTTT
NA TRBD2 TRBJ2-2 TRBV9 CASSVRTSGGGTGELFF TGTGCCAGCAGCGTAAGGACTAGCGGGGGTGGGACCGGGGAGCTGTTTTTT
NA TRBD2 TRBJ2-3 TRBV4-2 CASSPTASGSSDTQYF TGTGCCAGCAGCCCTACAGCTAGCGGGAGTTCGGATACGCAGTATTTT
NA NA TRBJ1-4 TRBV28 CASSLGEKLFF TGTGCCAGCAGTTTAGGTGAAAAACTGTTTTTT
few NA TRBJ2-7 TRBV7-9 CASSLDHYEQYF TGTGCCAGCAGCTTAGATCACTACGAGCAGTACTTC
once NA TRBJ1-1 TRBV19 CASSIGAGTPEAFF TGTGCCAGTAGTATAGGGGCAGGGACCCCTGAAGCTTTCTTT
NA TRBD1 TRBJ2-7 TRBV5-6 CASSPQTGLADEQYF TGTGCCAGCAGCCCCCAGACAGGGCTCGCTGACGAGCAGTACTTC
few NA TRBJ2-7 TRBV30 CASSGTSYEQYF TGTGCCTCCTCGGGGACGAGCTACGAGCAGTACTTC
NA TRBD2 TRBJ2-2 TRBV7-3 CASSQQTSGRTGELFF TGTGCCAGCAGCCAACAGACTAGCGGACGCACCGGGGAGCTGTTTTTT
NA NA TRBJ2-5 TRBV3-1 CASSQSGRQETQYF TGTGCCAGCAGCCAATCAGGTAGACAAGAGACCCAGTACTTC
once NA TRBJ1-6 TRBV27 CASSAYRTPLHF TGTGCCAGCAGTGCATACCGGACACCCCTCCACTTT
NA TRBD2 TRBJ2-7 TRBV27 CASSLEAGGSYEQYF TGTGCCAGCAGTTTGGAAGCGGGGGGCTCCTACGAGCAGTACTTC
few NA TRBJ2-1 TRBV3-1 CASSPGDEQFF TGTGCCAGCTCCCCCGGGGATGAGCAGTTCTTC
NA TRBD1 TRBJ2-7 TRBV11-2 CASSQPGQGYEQYF TGTGCCAGCAGCCAGCCGGGACAGGGCTACGAGCAGTACTTC
NA NA TRBJ2-7 TRBV11-2 CASSLILASLGTYEQYF TGTGCCAGCAGCTTAATCTTGGCTAGCTTGGGTACCTACGAGCAGTACTTC
NA TRBD2 TRBJ2-1 TRBV20-1 CSAATAGGQNEQFF TGCAGTGCTGCCACAGCGGGGGGGCAAAATGAGCAGTTCTTC
NA NA TRBJ2-1 TRBV18 CASSLLIRRTDGSYNEQFF TGTGCCAGCTCACTTCTGATAAGAAGGACGGATGGCTCCTACAATGAGCAGTTCTTC
NA TRBD1 TRBJ2-5 TRBV12-3/TRBV12-4 CASSSRQGGETQYF TGTGCCAGCAGTTCCCGACAGGGGGGGGAGACCCAGTACTTC
once NA TRBJ1-2 TRBV29-1 CSVVGRSYGYTF TGCAGCGTTGTGGGTCGTAGCTATGGCTACACCTTC
NA NA TRBJ2-7 TRBV11-2 CASTHRSFDHEQYF TGTGCCAGCACCCACAGGTCCTTCGACCACGAGCAGTACTTC
NA NA TRBJ2-1 TRBV12-5 CASGLVPRFF TGTGCTAGTGGTTTGGTCCCCCGGTTCTTC
once NA TRBJ2-3 TRBV24-1 CATSDPSRTDTQYF TGTGCCACCAGTGACCCCTCCCGCACAGATACGCAGTATTTT
NA NA TRBJ2-1 TRBV6-6 CASSYRRVNEQFF TGTGCCAGCAGTTACCGGCGAGTGAATGAGCAGTTCTTC
few NA TRBJ1-1 TRBV7-3 CASSLSVNTEAFF TGTGCCAGCAGCTTATCCGTGAACACTGAAGCTTTCTTT
NA NA TRBJ2-1 TRBV11-2 CASSPGPARNEQFF TGTGCCAGCAGCCCAGGACCAGCTCGGAATGAGCAGTTCTTC
once TRBD2 TRBJ2-1 TRBV7-9 CASSLFSGGNNEQFF TGTGCCAGCAGCTTGTTTAGCGGGGGAAACAATGAGCAGTTCTTC
NA TRBD2 TRBJ2-1 TRBV28 CASSLAGASYNEQFF TGTGCCAGCAGTCTGGCGGGAGCCTCCTACAATGAGCAGTTCTTC
NA NA TRBJ1-2 TRBV29-1 CSALTGRVDYTF TGCAGCGCCCTGACAGGTCGTGTTGACTACACCTTC
NA NA TRBJ2-5 TRBV28 CASSPIKPETQYF TGTGCCAGCAGTCCCATTAAGCCAGAGACCCAGTACTTC
NA NA TRBJ2-7 TRBV18 CASSPSEYEQYF TGTGCCAGCTCACCATCCGAGTACGAGCAGTACTTC
NA TRBD2 TRBJ2-5 TRBV29-1 CSAGRGAKETQYF TGCAGCGCCGGGCGGGGGGCTAAAGAGACCCAGTACTTC
NA TRBD2 TRBJ2-7 TRBV7-8 CASSLVNSGENEQYF TGTGCCAGCAGCTTAGTTAATAGCGGGGAAAACGAGCAGTACTTC
NA NA TRBJ2-7 TRBV2 CASCSRGRRQYF TGTGCCAGCTGTTCCCGTGGCCGACGGCAGTACTTC
NA NA TRBJ1-1 TRBV29-1 CSVDIMNTEAFF TGCAGCGTTGATATCATGAACACTGAAGCTTTCTTT
NA NA TRBJ2-1 TRBV27 CASSLSYPLATNEQFF TGTGCCAGCAGTTTAAGTTATCCGCTAGCAACAAATGAGCAGTTCTTC
NA TRBD2 TRBJ2-7 TRBV25-1 CASGRAGLSYEQYF TGTGCCAGTGGACGAGCGGGACTCTCCTACGAGCAGTACTTC
NA TRBD2 TRBJ2-1 TRBV5-1 CASSPAGGGINEQFF TGCGCCAGCAGTCCCGCGGGAGGGGGAATCAATGAGCAGTTCTTC
NA TRBD1 TRBJ2-7 TRBV20-1 CSAYSGTGVEQYF TGCAGTGCTTACTCAGGGACAGGGGTCGAGCAGTACTTC
NA NA TRBJ2-2 TRBV4-2 CASSQEAPNTGELFF TGTGCCAGCAGCCAAGAGGCTCCGAACACCGGGGAGCTGTTTTTT
NA NA TRBJ2-5 TRBV3-1 CASSPRGREQETQYF TGTGCCAGCAGCCCCCGTGGGAGAGAACAAGAGACCCAGTACTTC
NA NA TRBJ2-3 TRBV5-1 CASSLGVGAGTTDTQYF TGCGCCAGCAGCTTGGGAGTGGGGGCCGGGACCACAGATACGCAGTATTTT
NA NA TRBJ2-4 TRBV27 CASIAAGSNIQYF TGTGCCAGCATTGCCGCGGGCTCGAACATTCAGTACTTC
NA NA TRBJ2-4 TRBV6-1 CASSEHPQAKNIQYF TGTGCCAGCAGTGAACATCCCCAGGCCAAAAACATTCAGTACTTC
NA TRBD1 TRBJ2-7 TRBV5-1 CASSSTGTGAYEQYF TGCGCCAGCAGCTCGACCGGGACAGGGGCCTACGAGCAGTACTTC
NA TRBD2 TRBJ2-3 TRBV13 CASSRRTSGGLIAQYF TGTGCCAGCAGCCGCAGGACTAGCGGGGGGTTGATTGCGCAGTATTTT
NA NA TRBJ2-5 TRBV10-3 CAISKDSQETQYF TGTGCCATCAGTAAAGACAGTCAAGAGACCCAGTACTTC
NA TRBD1 TRBJ2-7 TRBV12-5 CASGLVLGQETYEQYF TGTGCTAGTGGTTTGGTACTGGGACAGGAAACCTACGAGCAGTACTTC
NA TRBD1 TRBJ2-1 TRBV6-5 CASSRQGEQFF TGTGCCAGCAGTCGACAGGGCGAGCAGTTCTTC
NA NA TRBJ2-5 TRBV28 CASSLTVHQETQYF TGTGCCAGCAGTTTGACAGTACACCAAGAGACCCAGTACTTC
NA NA TRBJ2-5 TRBV20-1 CSAGGASKRETQYF TGCAGTGCTGGCGGAGCTAGTAAGCGAGAGACCCAGTACTTC
NA TRBD2 TRBJ2-5 TRBV29-1 CSVQGLAGVPGNF TGCAGCGTCCAGGGACTAGCGGGAGTGCCCGGGAACTTC
NA TRBD1 TRBJ2-6 TRBV6-5 CASSYTGQGISGANVLTF TGTGCCAGCAGTTACACAGGACAGGGGATCTCTGGGGCCAACGTCCTGACTTTC
NA TRBD1 TRBJ2-7 TRBV7-2 CASSRPGTGINEQYF TGTGCCAGCAGCCGCCCCGGGACAGGGATCAACGAGCAGTACTTC
NA NA TRBJ1-2 TRBV2 CASRRGRDGYTF TGTGCCAGCCGTAGGGGCCGGGATGGCTACACCTTC
NA NA TRBJ2-3 TRBV23-1 CASSQSGTTDTQYF TGCGCCAGCAGTCAATCGGGGACAACGGATACGCAGTATTTT
few NA TRBJ1-1 TRBV7-3 CASSLSGATEAFF TGTGCCAGCAGCTTAAGTGGAGCCACTGAAGCTTTCTTT
NA NA TRBJ1-5 TRBV27 CASSLIQGKQPQHF TGTGCCAGCAGTTTAATCCAGGGGAAACAGCCCCAGCATTTT
NA TRBD1 TRBJ2-3 TRBV19 CASSGQGASTDTQYF TGTGCCAGTAGTGGACAGGGGGCGTCCACAGATACGCAGTATTTT
NA TRBD1 TRBJ1-4 TRBV20-1 CSVQGARDEKLFF TGCAGTGTCCAGGGGGCGCGGGATGAAAAACTGTTTTTT